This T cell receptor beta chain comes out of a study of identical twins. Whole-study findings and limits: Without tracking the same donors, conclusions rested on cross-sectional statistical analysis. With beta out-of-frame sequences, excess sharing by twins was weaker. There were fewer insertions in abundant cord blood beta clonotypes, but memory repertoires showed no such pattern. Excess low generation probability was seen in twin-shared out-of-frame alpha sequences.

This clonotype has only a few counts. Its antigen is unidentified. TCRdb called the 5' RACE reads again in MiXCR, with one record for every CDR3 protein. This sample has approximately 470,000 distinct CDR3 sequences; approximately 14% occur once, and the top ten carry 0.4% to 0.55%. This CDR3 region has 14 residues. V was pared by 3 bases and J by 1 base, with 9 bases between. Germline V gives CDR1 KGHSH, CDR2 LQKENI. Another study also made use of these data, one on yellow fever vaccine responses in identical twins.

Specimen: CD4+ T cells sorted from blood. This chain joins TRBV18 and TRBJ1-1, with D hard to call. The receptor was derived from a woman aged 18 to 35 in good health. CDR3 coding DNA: TGTGCCAGCTCACCCCCCGGGAGGAACACTGAAGCTTTCTTT. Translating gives CASSPPGRNTEAFF.